This T cell receptor beta chain originates from a study of regulatory T cells in long-lasting Graves disease. Broader study findings: Among persistent patients, a larger number of public clonotypes were shared (around 2,700) than among newly diagnosed patients (approximately 970).

Described time point: newly diagnosed GD, antithyroid drugs for less than 3 months. PBMC RNA served as the TCR library source. American Thyroid Association guidelines defined Graves' disease diagnosis. This clonotype was counted many times. The antigen remains unidentified. J was trimmed by 4 bases and V by 3 bases; bases with no gene match: 2. The CDR3 extends over 13 amino acids. Germline V lookup: CDR1 MDHEN, CDR2 SYDVKM. Combining iRepertoire HTBI primers with Arm-PCR of CDR3 regions, the authors built TCR beta libraries. TCRdb re-analysed the multiplex PCR reads in MiXCR, keeping a single row per CDR3 protein. The data hold about 430,000 distinct CDR3 sequences, with 14% to 15% observed a single time. These data are also associated with another study on T cells in Graves' hyperthyroidism and ophthalmopathy.

Sample: peripheral blood mononuclear cells (PBMCs), taken at new diagnosis, from a patient treated with antithyroid drugs. The clonotype comes from a woman between 35 and 50 years old with Graves disease. The V gene is TRBV28, the J gene TRBJ2-5; 7 bases fit TRBD1. For the CDR3, the DNA is TGTGCCAGCAGTTTTAGGGGGCTAGAGACCCAGTACTTC. Translation gives CASSFRGLETQYF.